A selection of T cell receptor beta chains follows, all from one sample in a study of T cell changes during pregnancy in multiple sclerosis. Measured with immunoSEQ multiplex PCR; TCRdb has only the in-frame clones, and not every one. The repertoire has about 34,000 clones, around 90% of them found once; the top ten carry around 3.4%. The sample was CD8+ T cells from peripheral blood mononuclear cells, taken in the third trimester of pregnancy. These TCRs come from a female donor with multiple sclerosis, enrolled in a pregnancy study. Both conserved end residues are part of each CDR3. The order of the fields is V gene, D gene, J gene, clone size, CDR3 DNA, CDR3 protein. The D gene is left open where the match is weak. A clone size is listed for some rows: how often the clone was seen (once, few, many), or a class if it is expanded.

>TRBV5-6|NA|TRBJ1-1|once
TGTGCCAGCAGCTTTTACCAGGGTTACACTGAAGCTTTCTTT
CASSFYQGYTEAFF
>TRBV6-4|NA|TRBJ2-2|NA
TGTGCCAGCACAGGCCGGAACACCGGGGAGCTGTTTTTT
CASTGRNTGELFF
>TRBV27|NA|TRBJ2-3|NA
TGTGCCAGCAGTTTCTGGCGGGGGCTACCATCGGCAGATACGCAGTATTTT
CASSFWRGLPSADTQYF
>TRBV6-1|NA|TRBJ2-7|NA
TGTGCCAGCAGTGAAGAGGAGGGGGCCTCCTACGAGCAGTACTTC
CASSEEEGASYEQYF
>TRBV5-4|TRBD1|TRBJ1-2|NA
TGTGCCAGCAGCTTGAGTACAGGGGTAGGCTACACCTTC
CASSLSTGVGYTF
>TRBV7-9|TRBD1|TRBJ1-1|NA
TGTGCCAGCAGCGCCAGACAGGGGGGGCTTGGAACTGAAGCTTTCTTT
CASSARQGGLGTEAFF
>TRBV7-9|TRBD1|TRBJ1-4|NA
TGTGCCAGCAGCTCCAAAGGACAGGAGAGGTTAGAAAAACTGTTTTTT
CASSSKGQERLEKLFF
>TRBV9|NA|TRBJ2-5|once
TGTGCCAGCAGCGCCCCGACAGATTTGTACCAAGAGACCCAGTACTTC
CASSAPTDLYQETQYF
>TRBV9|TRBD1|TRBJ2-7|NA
TGTGCCAGCAGCGTCACGGCGGGACAGGGGGCCTACGAGCAGTACTTC
CASSVTAGQGAYEQYF
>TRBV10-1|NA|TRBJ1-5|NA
TGCGCCAGCAGTGAGACCCGACGGGGGGGTCAGCCCCAGCATTTT
CASSETRRGGQPQHF
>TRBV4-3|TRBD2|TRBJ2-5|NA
TGCGCCAGCAGCCCCGGACTAGCGGGACAAGAGACCCAGTACTTC
CASSPGLAGQETQYF
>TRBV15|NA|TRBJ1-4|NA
TGTGCCTCCCGGGAGAAGTCGAACGAAAAACTGTTTTTT
CASREKSNEKLFF
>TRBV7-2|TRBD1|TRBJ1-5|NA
TGTGCCAGCAGATTAGCGGCGATCCCAGGGGGAGAACAGCCCCAGCATTTT
CASRLAAIPGGEQPQHF
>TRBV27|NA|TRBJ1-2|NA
TGTGCCAGCAGTTCATTCCAGGGCCCTGTGAACTATGGCTACACCTTC
CASSSFQGPVNYGYTF
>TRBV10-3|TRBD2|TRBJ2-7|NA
TGTGCCATCTCGGCGGGGGGCGCGTACGAGCAGTACTTC
CAISAGGAYEQYF
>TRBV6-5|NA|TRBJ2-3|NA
TGTGCCAGCAGCCCCCTCAGAGGAGATACGCAGTATTTT
CASSPLRGDTQYF
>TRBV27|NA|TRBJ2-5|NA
TGTGCCAGTGGGCCTCGCCAAGAGACCCAGTACTTC
CASGPRQETQYF
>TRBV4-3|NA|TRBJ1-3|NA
TGCGCCAGCAGCCAAGATCGTTTCAGCGGGGCGACCATATATTTT
CASSQDRFSGATIYF
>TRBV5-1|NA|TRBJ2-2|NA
TGCGCCAGCAGCTTGGACTCCTACACCGGGGAGCTGTTTTTT
CASSLDSYTGELFF
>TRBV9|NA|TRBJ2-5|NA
TGTGCCAGCAGCGCCCCAGGGTTTGAGACCCAGTACTTC
CASSAPGFETQYF
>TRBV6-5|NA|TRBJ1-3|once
TGTGCCAGCAGTCTAACAGGGATCTCTGGAAACACCATATATTTT
CASSLTGISGNTIYF
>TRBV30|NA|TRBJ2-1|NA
TGTGCCTGGAGTGACAGGGCTGGAGGTGAGCAGTTCTTC
CAWSDRAGGEQFF
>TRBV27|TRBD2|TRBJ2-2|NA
TGTGCCAGCCGTTTAGCGGGGGGCGGTACCGGGGAGCTGTTTTTT
CASRLAGGGTGELFF
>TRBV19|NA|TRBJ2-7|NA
TGTGCCAGTAGTATGAGCGGCCCCTCCTACGAGCAGTACTTC
CASSMSGPSYEQYF
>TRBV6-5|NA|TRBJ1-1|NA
TGTGCCAGCGCGAGACAGGAAACATCTGAAGCTTTCTTT
CASARQETSEAFF
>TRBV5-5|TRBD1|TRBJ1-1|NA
TGTGCCAGCAGCTTGGTGTTGGACAGGGTGAACACTGAAGCTTTCTTT
CASSLVLDRVNTEAFF
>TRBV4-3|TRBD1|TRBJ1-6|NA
TGCGCCAGCAGCCAAATGAAAGGGGGACAGGGTGGTTCACCCCTCCACTTT
CASSQMKGGQGGSPLHF
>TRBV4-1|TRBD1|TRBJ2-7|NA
TGCGCCAGCAGCCCGGGACAGGGGATTTACGAGCAGTACTTC
CASSPGQGIYEQYF
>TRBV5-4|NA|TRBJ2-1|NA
TGTGCCAGCATCAACGCAGGGGATGAGCAGTTCTTC
CASINAGDEQFF